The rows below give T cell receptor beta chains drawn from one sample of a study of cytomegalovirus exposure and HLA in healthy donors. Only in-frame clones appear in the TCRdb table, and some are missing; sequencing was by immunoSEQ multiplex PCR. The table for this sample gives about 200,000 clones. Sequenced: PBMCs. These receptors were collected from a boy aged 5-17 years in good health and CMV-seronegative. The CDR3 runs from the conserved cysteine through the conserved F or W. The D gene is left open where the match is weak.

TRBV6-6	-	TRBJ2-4	TGTGCCAGCTGCTCAATCGGAGTAGCCAAAAACATTCAGTACTTC	CASCSIGVAKNIQYF
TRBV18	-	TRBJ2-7	TGTGCCAGCTCACAGTCAGGTGGGTCCTACGAGCAGTACTTC	CASSQSGGSYEQYF
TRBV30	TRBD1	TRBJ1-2	TGTGCCTGGAGTGATCAGGGGGTAGGTGGCTACACCTTC	CAWSDQGVGGYTF
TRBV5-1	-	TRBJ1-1	TGCGCCAGCAGCTTGGAATTCGGGGGTGAGCACACTGAAGCTTTCTTT	CASSLEFGGEHTEAFF
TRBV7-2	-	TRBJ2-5	TGTGCCAGCAGCCGTAGCGGCCTCCAAGAGACCCAGTACTTC	CASSRSGLQETQYF
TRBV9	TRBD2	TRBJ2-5	TGTGCCAGCAGCGTAGAGGGGAGGGGTGGGGAGACCCAGTACTTC	CASSVEGRGGETQYF
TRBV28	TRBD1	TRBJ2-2	TGTGCCAGCAGAGACAGGGGTGGCACCGGGGAGCTGTTTTTT	CASRDRGGTGELFF
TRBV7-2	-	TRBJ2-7	TGTGCCAGCAGCCCAGCAAGGGACACTCGCTCCTACGAGCAGTACTTC	CASSPARDTRSYEQYF
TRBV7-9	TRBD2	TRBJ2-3	TGTGCCAGCGGACGACTAGCGGGGGCAGGGGCAGATACGCAGTATTTT	CASGRLAGAGADTQYF
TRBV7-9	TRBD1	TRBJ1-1	TGTGCCAGCAGCTTAGGACAGGGACTCCAGGAAGCTTTCTTT	CASSLGQGLQEAFF
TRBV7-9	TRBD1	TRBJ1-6	TGTGCCAGCAGCCGGTCAGGGGGCCATAATTCACCCCTCCACTTT	CASSRSGGHNSPLHF
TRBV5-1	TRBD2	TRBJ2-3	TGCGCCAGCAGCCCCGGGACTAGCGGGGCCACAGATACGCAGTATTTT	CASSPGTSGATDTQYF
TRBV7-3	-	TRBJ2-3	TGTGCCAGCAGTTCCTCCAGGGGCCCCCCCACGGATACGCAGTATTTT	CASSSSRGPPTDTQYF
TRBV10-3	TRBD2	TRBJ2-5	TGTGCCATCAGCGGCGGACTAGCGGGGCTGCAAGAGACCCAGTACTTC	CAISGGLAGLQETQYF
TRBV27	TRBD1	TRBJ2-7	TGTGCCAGCAGTTCCTCGACAGGGAGTACGAGTGAGCAGTACTTC	CASSSSTGSTSEQYF
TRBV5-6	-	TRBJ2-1	TGTGCCAGCGCTTACTGGGCGGGGAGCCACTACAATGAGCAGTTCTTC	CASAYWAGSHYNEQFF
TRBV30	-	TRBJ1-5	TGTGCCTGGAGTCACGGGGAGCCCCCCCAGCATTTT	CAWSHGEPPQHF
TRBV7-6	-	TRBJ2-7	TGTGCCAGCAGCCTACAAAGCAGGCCTCCCTACGAGCAGTACTTC	CASSLQSRPPYEQYF
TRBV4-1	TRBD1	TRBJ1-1	TGCGCCAGCAGCCAGTCCCCGGGACAGCGAGCTGAAGCTTTCTTT	CASSQSPGQRAEAFF
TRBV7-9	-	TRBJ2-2	TGTGCCAGCAGCTTATTAGCCTCCCAGAACACCGGGGAGCTGTTTTTT	CASSLLASQNTGELFF
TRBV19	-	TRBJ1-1	TGTGCCAGTAGTATAGACAGGGGCGATGAAGCTTTCTTT	CASSIDRGDEAFF
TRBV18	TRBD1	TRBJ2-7	TGTGCCAGCTCACCCAGGGGGCAGTACGAGCAGTACTTC	CASSPRGQYEQYF